This T cell receptor (beta chain) was obtained from a study of shared clonotypes between healthy human individuals (dated by TCRdb to the early 2020s). In the study overall: Three men and a couple of women, aged 18 to 49 years, made up the cohort. For each donor, three plates each were used for CD4 naive and CD4 memory, two plates were used for CD8 naive, and one plate was used for CD8 memory. The study deeply sequenced blood TCR repertoires of five healthy adults to estimate repertoire size and the extent of clonotype sharing between individuals. To increase sequencing depth and limit assay-specific biases, different laboratories used diverse techniques to prepare libraries and sequence TCR repertoires. Leukapheresis yielded between about 0.8 and 9.5 billion PBMCs per donor.

Of note for this clone: Its recognized antigen is unknown. Per-nucleotide qualities are absent, and no much larger clonotype sits a single base away.

V is clipped by 0 bases and J by 9 bases, and the sequence between their germline boundaries is 12 bases long. Its CDR3 holds 14 amino acids, cysteine through phenylalanine. Only the CDR3 DNA is retained, 42 bases long and in frame from the first base. Looking up the germline V gene yields CDR1 SGHAT and CDR2 FQNNGV. What the study reported, not specific to this receptor: The genetic and exposure-history diversity represented was limited by the small number of donors. Compared with non-shared clonotypes, the clonotypes found in all four sorted-subset donors had higher generation probabilities. Pairwise subsampling led to the expectation that sequencing depth would affect the degree of clonotype sharing among donors. Even with the large sequencing depth, rarefaction of the sorted-subset datasets indicated that sequencing was incomplete. Naive subsets generally had larger estimated clonotype richness than memory subsets. Sampling was restricted to blood, and TCR repertoires in tissues likely differ from the TCR repertoires found in blood. Sharing across several donors was observed for about 5% of naive CD4, less than 4% of naive CD8, about 2.3% of memory CD4, and around 0.4% of memory CD8 clonotypes.

TCR CDR3 regions were amplified from genomic DNA by multiplex PCR using the deep immunoSEQ assay. Extracted genomic DNA from each cell subset was distributed evenly across all wells of several immunoSEQ 96-well plates, and each plate was treated as a replicate. For sorted subsets, approximately 200 ng of genomic DNA, equivalent to around 31,000 T cell genomes, went into each replicate PCR. Purified libraries were measured with a Qubit 3.0 fluorometer, size-checked on a Bioanalyzer 2100, and measured again with the KAPA Library Quantification kit. Every immunoSEQ 96-well plate was sequenced on a separate single-read 150-cycle Illumina NextSeq 550 flow cell. Per the source publication's procedure: The immunoSEQ output contained only junctional sequences without quality scores, so filtering could not match that applied to full-length reads. Sequences were annotated with PyIR, a Python wrapper for IgBLAST v1.9, and V/J genes and CDR3 were assigned using IMGT germline references. Reads were removed for weak V/J assignments (E-value above 1e-6), missing CDR3, stop codons, out-of-frame junctions, or ambiguous translated residues. V3J clonotypes were defined as sequences sharing the same inferred V gene, J gene, and CDR3 amino acid sequence. Percentage overlap between repertoires was calculated by dividing the number of shared unique clonotypes by the size of the smaller repertoire. Richness of each repertoire was evaluated using RTK rarefaction, the Chao1 estimator, and Recon v2.1 estimates of unobserved clonotypes. OLGA was used to compute generation probabilities for all TCRbeta clonotypes that the gDNA method yielded from a few donors. TCRdb took this table from immuneACCESS and kept in-frame rearrangements with V and J called. Such tables lack part of the clones; where checked against another copy, unresolved V genes explain under half of the gap, and the rest is unexplained. V and J calls and clone size come straight from that table; D and trimming were deduced from the DNA. For this sample there are 2 million to 2.5 million clones; approximately 95% appear just once. Of the sample, roughly 1% is held by the ten largest clones.

CD8 naive samples consisted of CD45RO-negative cells that were positively selected for CCR7, yielding a CD45RA+CCR7+ population without TemRA cells. The donors were healthy, HIV-negative adults who had no recently reported acute infections or vaccinations. All donors were Caucasian adults living in Nashville, Tennessee, USA. Blood was collected by leukapheresis, and PBMCs were isolated by Ficoll-Histopaque density gradient centrifugation and then cryopreserved in liquid nitrogen vapor phase. Analytical flow cytometry was used to check the purity and quantity of each magnetically sorted T cell population. Genomic DNA was isolated from each sorted fraction and quantified by UV absorbance on a Nanodrop 2000c.

The receptor was derived from a man aged 18 to 35 in good health. Sequencing was done on a sample of naive CD8+ T cells sorted from blood. Per the publication, the cell subset or site label means: CD45RA+CCR7+. Recombination joined TRBV11-2 with TRBJ2-1; no D segment can be confidently identified. This receptor carries the CDR3 CASSLEPRSSEQFF. The nucleotide sequence reads as follows: TGTGCCAGCAGCTTAGAGCCTAGATCTAGTGAGCAGTTCTTC.